This is a list of T cell receptor beta chains from one sample in a study of blood T cells in healthy people across ages. Via MiXCR, TCRdb re-called the 5' RACE reads, giving one row per CDR3 protein. This sample has about 1.1 million distinct CDR3 sequences; about two fifths occur once, and the top ten carry over 10%. Sequenced input: blood. The receptors were sampled from a man between 18 and 29 years old in good health. The CDR3 runs from the conserved cysteine through the conserved F or W. D genes are given only for firm matches. Clone sizes are given selectively: once, few, many, or a class where the clone is expanded.

v_gene	j_gene	len	d_gene	abundance	CDR3nt	CDR3aa
TRBV6-1	TRBJ2-7	14	TRBD1	-	TGTGCCAGCAGAGCTCCGGGACAGAACTACGAGCAGTACTTC	CASRAPGQNYEQYF
TRBV2	TRBJ1-6	11	-	-	TGTGCCAGCAGTGAAAATTCACCCCTCCACTTT	CASSENSPLHF
TRBV7-3	TRBJ1-2	15	-	-	TGTGCCAGCAGCTTAGATGCGGGGTCTCCTGGTGGCTACACCTTC	CASSLDAGSPGGYTF
TRBV12-3/TRBV12-4	TRBJ1-2	15	-	few	TGTGCCAGCACCCAGCAGGGCAGCGTGGGATATGGCTACACCTTC	CASTQQGSVGYGYTF
TRBV20-1	TRBJ1-6	14	-	few	TGCAGTGCAAGTGTTGGGGAGGGCGATTCACCCCTCCACTTT	CSASVGEGDSPLHF
TRBV10-3	TRBJ2-1	13	-	-	TGTGCCATCAGTGACGGGGCGGACAATGAGCAGTTCTTC	CAISDGADNEQFF
TRBV18	TRBJ1-1	14	-	few	TGTGCCAGCTCACCACTTGAGGGGCGCACTGAAGCTTTCTTT	CASSPLEGRTEAFF
TRBV5-1	TRBJ1-1	16	-	-	TGCGCCAGCAGCTTGGCCGGGGATGGGGCGAACACTGAAGCTTTCTTT	CASSLAGDGANTEAFF
TRBV6-1	TRBJ2-1	14	TRBD1	-	TGTGCAAGCACCGGGACAGGAGCCTACAATGAGCAGTTCTTC	CASTGTGAYNEQFF
TRBV10-3	TRBJ1-1	14	-	few	TGTGCCATCAGTGGGGAGACAGCCAACACTGAAGCTTTCTTT	CAISGETANTEAFF
TRBV7-2	TRBJ1-2	13	-	few	TGTGCCAGCACCATTAGGGGCGACGATGGCTACACCTTC	CASTIRGDDGYTF
TRBV9	TRBJ2-5	14	TRBD1	many	TGTGCCAGCAGCGTGGGACAGGGACAAGAGACCCAGTACTTC	CASSVGQGQETQYF
TRBV7-3	TRBJ2-7	16	-	-	TGTGCCAGCAGCACTACCTTAGGAGGCTTCTACAATGAGCAGTACTTC	CASSTTLGGFYNEQYF
TRBV4-3	TRBJ1-4	17	-	-	TGCGCCAGCAGCCAAGAAAATCTAGGACAGAGAGATGAAAAACTGTTTTTT	CASSQENLGQRDEKLFF
TRBV5-4	TRBJ1-1	14	-	few	TGTGCCAGCAGCCCAGAACAGGGGAACACTGAAGCTTTCTTT	CASSPEQGNTEAFF
TRBV6-2/TRBV6-3	TRBJ2-2	16	-	few	TGTGCCAGCAGTTACCTCGGGAACCCGAACACCGGGGAGCTGTTTTTT	CASSYLGNPNTGELFF
TRBV20-1	TRBJ2-7	15	TRBD2	few	TGCAGTGCTCTGGCGACTAGCGGGGGGGCGAACACCCAGTACTTC	CSALATSGGANTQYF
TRBV5-5	TRBJ1-5	16	-	-	TGTGCCAGCAGCCCAATGGGGGGACATATCAATCAGCCCCAGCATTTT	CASSPMGGHINQPQHF
TRBV7-8	TRBJ1-5	15	TRBD1	-	TGTGCCAGCAGCTTAGAAGGGGGCGGTGATCAGCCCCAGCATTTT	CASSLEGGGDQPQHF
TRBV9	TRBJ1-2	14	-	few	TGTGCCAGCAGCCTCACCGGGGGCGTCGGTGGCTACACCTTC	CASSLTGGVGGYTF
TRBV11-1	TRBJ2-3	15	-	-	TGTGCCAGCAGCCAAGGACTGGTGAACACAGATACGCAGTATTTT	CASSQGLVNTDTQYF
TRBV20-1	TRBJ1-1	15	TRBD1	-	TGCAGTGCTAGGCGACAGGGTTCAGGGAACACTGAAGCTTTCTTT	CSARRQGSGNTEAFF
TRBV29-1	TRBJ1-1	10	-	many	TGCAGCGTTGAGAGGGAGAGGGCTTTCTTT	CSVERERAFF
TRBV30	TRBJ1-1	12	-	once	TGTGCCTGGAGTCAGGGAGGGACTGAAGCTTTCTTT	CAWSQGGTEAFF
TRBV4-1	TRBJ2-5	14	-	few	TGCGCCAGCAGCCAAGGGTCTAGAGCGGAGACCCAGTACTTC	CASSQGSRAETQYF
TRBV4-3	TRBJ2-2	16	-	-	TGCGCCAGCAGCCAAGAGACAGAACAGAACACCGGGGAGCTGTTTTTT	CASSQETEQNTGELFF
TRBV27	TRBJ2-5	13	-	-	TGTGCCAGCAGTTCTTCCCCTTTAAGTGAGCAGTACTTC	CASSSSPLSEQYF
TRBV12-3/TRBV12-4	TRBJ2-5	15	TRBD2	many	TGTGCCAGCAGTCCCTTAGCGGGGGGCCAGGAGACCCAGTACTTC	CASSPLAGGQETQYF
TRBV6-1	TRBJ2-1	16	-	few	TGTGCCAGCAGGGGTTATTACAGGGAAAGGAGTGGTGAGCAGTTCTTC	CASRGYYRERSGEQFF
TRBV20-1	TRBJ2-1	15	TRBD1	-	TGCAGTGCTAGAAAACGGGACAGCTTGAACAATGAGCAGTTCTTC	CSARKRDSLNNEQFF
TRBV5-4	TRBJ2-3	15	TRBD1	few	TGTGCCAGCAGCTTCGGGGACAGGGACACAGATACGCAGTATTTT	CASSFGDRDTDTQYF
TRBV7-9	TRBJ2-7	13	-	-	TGTGCCAGCAGAGTTGGCGGGGAGTACGAGCAGTACTTC	CASRVGGEYEQYF
TRBV21-1	TRBJ2-7	14	-	few	TGTGCCAGCAGCACAGGAAATCGAGGTTACGAGCAGTACTTC	CASSTGNRGYEQYF
TRBV20-1	TRBJ2-6	16	-	-	TGCAGTGCTAGAGATGACTGGGGGGCTGGGGCCAACGTCCTGACTTTC	CSARDDWGAGANVLTF
TRBV10-3	TRBJ1-2	16	-	-	TGTGCCATCAGTGACCCCGGGGGGGGTTTAGAATATGGCTACACCTTC	CAISDPGGGLEYGYTF
TRBV12-3/TRBV12-4	TRBJ2-7	12	-	few	TGTGCCAGCAGTCCCTCTGGACCCGAGCAGTACTTC	CASSPSGPEQYF